This T cell receptor beta chain was sequenced during a study of CD8+ T cells in alopecia areata (dated by TCRdb to the late 2010s). General notes on the study: Treated patients were enrolled in an open-label pilot trial of oral tofacitinib, 5 to 10 mg twice daily, for moderate-to-severe alopecia areata. Scalp tissue and sorted CD4+ and CD8+ peripheral blood T cells from patchy and totalis/universalis alopecia areata patients and from healthy controls were covered by human TCRbeta sequencing. Tofacitinib-treated patients had biopsies at baseline and at 4 and 24 weeks of treatment, with a later scalp biopsy in several patients. TCRbeta CDR3 regions were amplified by immunoSEQ multiplex PCR with 35 Vbeta forward and 13 Jbeta reverse primers. To study T cell clonal expansion in alopecia areata, the researchers applied high-throughput TCRbeta sequencing to both the C3H/HeJ mouse model and human patients. RNA was extracted with the PAXgene miRNA kit for fixed scalp, the miRNeasy kit for PBMCs, and the RNeasy kit for mouse skin. Tofacitinib was administered for 6 to 18 months, and 6 months of follow-up off drug were then conducted to assess delayed response and recurrence. Scalp clonality was compared among normal scalp (n=4), patchy alopecia areata scalp (n=8), and alopecia totalis/universalis scalp (n=8). What the study reported, not specific to this receptor: Unlike mouse skin, where gammadelta T cells dominate, normal human skin contains resident alphabeta T cells that get sequenced too, which complicates analysis of the scalp TCR repertoire. Higher clonality and more expanded CD8+ clones were observed in lesional scalp than in normal scalp, particularly in alopecia totalis/universalis, a finding suggestive of antigenic drive. Shared TCR sequences between patients were less evident than in mice, which may be partly attributable to HLA diversity in the patient population.

The library relied on the immunoSEQ multiplex PCR assay. To provide template for TCR sequencing, every sample had RNA extracted and reverse transcribed into cDNA. SuperScript III was used for first-strand cDNA synthesis, primed with a 2:1 mix of oligo-dT and random hexamers. A synthetic immune receptor repertoire was used to assess amplification bias, and residual bias was removed computationally. The study's own analysis went as follows. Raw reads were preprocessed to remove errors, and CDR3 was defined by IMGT conventions from the conserved cysteine to phenylalanine. To get clonality, Shannon entropy was normalized by log2 of the number of productive unique TCRs and the result was subtracted from 1. Scalp TCRbeta sequences were cross-referenced with sorted blood CD4 and CD8 repertoires so that the CD4 or CD8 identity of scalp clones could be inferred. Here the immuneACCESS table is served through TCRdb, limited to in-frame sequences with V and J called. Missing clones are a known gap in these copies; in checked studies unresolved V genes cover under half, and the rest lacks a known reason. V and J calls and clone size are given by that table; D and trimming were obtained from the DNA. This sample lists some 120,000 clones; around 60% were detected once. 4.5% of the sample goes to the ten largest clones.

A word on this clone: Its antigen remains undetermined. No much larger clone is present one base from it, and per-base qualities are unavailable.

Counted from cysteine to phenylalanine, this CDR3 has 16 amino acids. Only the CDR3 part of the read is kept: 48 bases, read in frame from the first base. V drops 2 bases and J drops 1 base, leaving 11 bases in between. The germline V gene yields LGHNA for CDR1 and YSLEER for CDR2. Read against the paper, the sample's time point label means: baseline before oral tofacitinib. Peripheral blood and lesional scalp punch biopsies were obtained from patients with alopecia areata. PBMCs were separated by density centrifugation and stained for CD3, CD4 and CD8, after which CD4+ and CD8+ T cells were sorted on a FACSAria.

The TCR was taken from a human donor with alopecia areata. Recombination connected TRBV4-3 to TRBJ1-4; perhaps TRBD1 is the D gene, with 5 bases matching. The specimen comprised CD4+ T cells sorted from blood, sampled at week 0. CDR3 sequence: CASSQFGTGTNEKLFF. The nucleotides are TGCGCCAGCAGCCAATTTGGGACGGGAACTAATGAAAAACTGTTTTTT.